The present TCR beta chain was sequenced within a study of blood T cell repertoires in COVID-19. The wider study: Acute and convalescent COVID-19 samples came from the United States, Italy and Spain. In each case, the material was cDNA or gDNA derived from T cells, B-cell-depleted T cells, or PBMCs.

Germline loops: CDR1 LNHDA, CDR2 SQIVND (reference sequence). The CDR3 is 15 residues long. The junction had 3 bases not matched to a gene; V was cut back by 7 bases and J by 0 bases. Original data processing: Estimation of nucleated cell counts was performed using reference gene primer amplification. TCRdb's copy holds only in-frame clones and misses some; the assay was immunoSEQ multiplex PCR. V and J calls and clone size come straight from that table; D and trimming were deduced from the DNA. The sample includes more than 90,000 clones, less than 90% of them seen just once. This clone was seen only once.

Sequenced: peripheral blood. The V call is TRBV19, the J call TRBJ2-1; 10 bases line up with TRBD2. The receptor was derived from a man in his 70s who had recovered from COVID-19. This chain's CDR3 is CASTPSGGSYNEQFF. The CDR3 bases are TGTGCCAGTACCCCTAGCGGGGGCTCCTACAATGAGCAGTTCTTC.